This T cell receptor (beta chain) emerged from a study of blood T cell repertoires in COVID-19. Background on the study: Sample material is recorded as cDNA or gDNA derived from T cells, B-cell-depleted T cells, or PBMCs.

V was cut by 6 bases and J by 0 bases, with 6 bases left in between. This CDR3 is built from 13 residues. CDR1 is SNHLY, CDR2 FYNNEI, per germline. This clone was observed a handful of times. Study members were between about 18 and 90 years old and lived in 24 US regions. Cohorts were determined from participant-reported clinical history. Authors' analysis steps: Estimates of nucleated cell counts were drawn from the amplification of reference gene primers. Method: immunoSEQ multiplex PCR; TCRdb's copy keeps in-frame clones and lacks some. That table supplies the V and J calls and clone size; D and trimming were determined from the DNA. The profile shows around 330,000 clones, 80% to 90% of them singletons.

This receptor was identified in a woman younger than 30 who had recovered from COVID-19. This chain uses TRBV2 with TRBJ2-1, with a weak D call TRBD2 (5 bases). Material: PBMCs or T cells enriched from blood (not recorded which). In DNA, the CDR3 is TGTGCCAGCAGAGGGAGCTCCTACAATGAGCAGTTCTTC. This codes for CASRGSSYNEQFF.